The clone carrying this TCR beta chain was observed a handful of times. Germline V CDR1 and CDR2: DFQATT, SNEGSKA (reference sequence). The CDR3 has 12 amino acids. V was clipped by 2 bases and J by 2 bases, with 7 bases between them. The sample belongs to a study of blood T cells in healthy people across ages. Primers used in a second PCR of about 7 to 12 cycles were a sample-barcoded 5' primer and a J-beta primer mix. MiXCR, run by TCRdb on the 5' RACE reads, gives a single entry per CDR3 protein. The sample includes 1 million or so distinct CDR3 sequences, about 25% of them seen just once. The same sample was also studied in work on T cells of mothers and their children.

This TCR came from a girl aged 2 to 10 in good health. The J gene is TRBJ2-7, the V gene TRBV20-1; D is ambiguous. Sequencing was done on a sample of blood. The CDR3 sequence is CSARWSTYEQYF. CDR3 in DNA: TGCAGTGCTAGATGGAGTACCTACGAGCAGTACTTC.